This T cell receptor (beta chain) was documented in a study of blood T cell repertoires in COVID-19. Study overall: The samples span acute and convalescent COVID-19 from the United States, Italy and Spain. T cells, B-cell-depleted T cells, or PBMCs supplied cDNA or gDNA.

The method was immunoSEQ multiplex PCR; TCRdb's version includes in-frame clones alone and lacks a portion of them. The sample gives 30,000 to 35,000 clones, 70% to 90% of which show up once; 62% is in the top ten. Germline assignment: CDR1 KGHSH and CDR2 LQKENI. CDR3 length: 14 residues. Trimming took 6 bases from V and 4 from J; bases not matched to a gene: 6. The sequencing sample was made of peripheral blood. This sequence joins TRBV18 and TRBJ2-5, with 9 bases lining up with TRBD2. The TCR sequence derives from a man in his 70s with acute or convalescent COVID-19. In DNA form, the CDR3 reads TGTGCCAGCTCCGAATTAGCGGGAGTAGAGACCCAGTACTTC. Translation gives CASSELAGVETQYF.